Listed below are T cell receptor beta chains from one sample, sequenced in a study of T cell changes during pregnancy in multiple sclerosis. Method: immunoSEQ multiplex PCR; TCRdb's copy keeps in-frame clones and lacks some. This sample has tens of thousands of clones, with around 90% found just once. The sequencing here drew on CD4+ T cells from peripheral blood mononuclear cells, taken in the third trimester of pregnancy. The receptor set was obtained from a female donor in good health, enrolled as a control in a pregnancy study. Both conserved end residues are part of each CDR3. The D gene is left open where the match is weak. Only part of the rows carry a size: once, few, many, or a class if the clone is expanded.

v_call	d_call	clone_size	j_call	cdr3_nt	cdr3_aa
TRBV30	TRBD1	.	TRBJ1-1	TGTGCCTGGGACAGGGGCGCCAGTAACACTGAAGCTTTCTTT	CAWDRGASNTEAFF
TRBV10-3	.	.	TRBJ2-1	TGTGCCATCAGTGAGAGACCAGGACAGAACAATGAGCAGTTCTTC	CAISERPGQNNEQFF
TRBV30	.	.	TRBJ1-1	TGTGCCTGGAGTGTCGCGGGGAGGCTGGGTACTGAAGCTTTCTTT	CAWSVAGRLGTEAFF
TRBV11-2	TRBD1	.	TRBJ2-7	TGTGCCAGCAGCTTTTCTCAGGGGGCCCGACATGGCGAGCAGTACTTC	CASSFSQGARHGEQYF
TRBV18	.	.	TRBJ1-6	TGTGCCAGCTCACCAAGGGCAGGGTCGGATTCACCCCTCCACTTT	CASSPRAGSDSPLHF
TRBV28	.	.	TRBJ1-2	TGTGCCAGCGGGGCGGAACTGGGGGGGCGGGATGGCTACACCTTC	CASGAELGGRDGYTF
TRBV15	.	.	TRBJ1-4	TGTGCCACCAGCAGAGATCACGGTTTTGGGCAACAAGAAAAACTGTTTTTT	CATSRDHGFGQQEKLFF
TRBV5-1	.	.	TRBJ1-2	TGCGCCAGCAGCCGCAGGTCGCAGGATGGCTACACCTTC	CASSRRSQDGYTF
TRBV7-9	.	.	TRBJ2-1	TGTGCCAGCAGCTTCGGGCTAGCCGGCCATGAGCAGTTCTTC	CASSFGLAGHEQFF
TRBV30	.	few	TRBJ1-5	TGTGCCTGGAGTGCCGTCTATAGCAATCAGCCCCAGCATTTT	CAWSAVYSNQPQHF
TRBV10-3	TRBD2	.	TRBJ2-1	TGTGCCACCCAGACTAGCGGGGTGGATGAGCAGTTCTTC	CATQTSGVDEQFF
TRBV7-2	TRBD1	.	TRBJ2-3	TGTGCCAGCAGCCCAGGGGGAGGCACAGATACGCAGTATTTT	CASSPGGGTDTQYF
TRBV6-1	.	.	TRBJ1-5	TGTGCCAGCAGTGAAGCGGCAGGTCGAGGGGGGGTTTATAGCAATCAGCCCCAGCATTTT	CASSEAAGRGGVYSNQPQHF
TRBV11-3	TRBD1	.	TRBJ2-3	TGTGCCAGCAGCTCCACAGGGGGCGCGGCAGATACGCAGTATTTT	CASSSTGGAADTQYF
TRBV21-1	.	once	TRBJ2-7	TGTGCCAGCAGCTTTCCTAAGAGGGGGGACAGAACCCCAGCGGGCGGCGAGCAGTACTTC	CASSFPKRGDRTPAGGEQYF
TRBV30	.	few	TRBJ2-1	TGTGCCTGGAGTGTACAACCAGGAACCTACAATGAGCAGTTCTTC	CAWSVQPGTYNEQFF
TRBV11-2	TRBD2	.	TRBJ2-1	TGTGCCAGCAGCTTACGGGGGGGGCCTTTGGATGAGCAGTTCTTC	CASSLRGGPLDEQFF
TRBV14	.	.	TRBJ1-4	TGTGCCAGCAGCCGCAGGGGCTACAATGAAAAACTGTTTTTT	CASSRRGYNEKLFF
TRBV19	.	.	TRBJ2-7	TGTGCCAGTAGTACCCGAACACAGGTGTCACCGGGCGAGCAGTACTTC	CASSTRTQVSPGEQYF
TRBV9	.	once	TRBJ2-5	TGTGCCAGCAGCGTAAACAGCAAAGAGACCCAGTACTTC	CASSVNSKETQYF
TRBV25-1	.	.	TRBJ2-7	TGTGCCAGCAGTGAGGGGGCTAGTGGTGTGACGCGGGAGCAGTACTTC	CASSEGASGVTREQYF
TRBV27	.	.	TRBJ1-5	TGTGCCAGCAGTTTAATTGCCGCGGGGGGTCAGCCCCAGCATTTT	CASSLIAAGGQPQHF
TRBV6-6	.	.	TRBJ2-7	TGTGCCAGCAGGATTGGAGGGAGCCTATTCTCCTACGAGCAGTACTTC	CASRIGGSLFSYEQYF